The clone carrying this T cell receptor (beta chain) was observed at least ten times. The antigen remains undetermined. The CDR3 runs to 14 residues. Trimming at V came to 6 bases and at J to 3 bases, leaving 7 bases not matched to a gene. CDR1 and CDR2 from the germline V gene are DFQATT and SNEGSKA (reference sequence). The sample is drawn from a study of early T cells in non-severe SARS-CoV-2 infection. Study as a whole: Whole-blood bulk RNA, unsorted, was sequenced, and chains were unpaired. Findings and caveats of the study: Private and CD4 specificities were missed by VDJdb matching, skewed to anti-spike CD8.

Unique molecular identifiers were affixed to single, distinct cDNA molecules. TCRdb ran MiXCR on the 5' RACE reads and lists one entry per CDR3 protein. The sample contains nearly 90,000 distinct CDR3 sequences, approximately 14% of which appear only once. This sequence joins TRBV20-1 and TRBJ1-5, with 8 bases aligning to TRBD1. Source material: whole blood. This TCR came from an adult who was a healthcare worker with PCR-confirmed SARS-CoV-2 infection or an uninfected control (not recorded which). The CDR3 loop reads CSAPGGANNQPQHF. CDR3 in DNA: TGCAGTGCCCCAGGGGGCGCGAACAATCAGCCCCAGCATTTT.